Described below is a single T cell receptor beta chain sequence and its context. The antigen it recognizes is unknown. Base qualities are missing; no much larger clone stands one base away. Trimming takes 2 bases off V and 2 bases off J; junction bases not matched to a gene: 9. Per the germline V gene (reference sequence), MNHEY is the CDR1 and SMNVEV is the CDR2. The CDR3 goes from the cysteine to the phenylalanine over 17 residues. The kept DNA is CDR3 alone, 51 bases in frame from the first base. The CDR3 regions of human TCRbeta chains were analyzed by immunosequencing. The authors' analysis ran thus. TCRs in the repertoires were compared against a reference library of SARS-CoV-2-specific TCRs that had been generated with the MIRA antigen-specificity platform. Breadth meant the fraction of unique TCRs that were SARS-CoV-2-associated, whereas depth meant the fraction of total T cells that were SARS-CoV-2-associated. Using the MIRA data, every spike-specific TCR was mapped to the spike region that the TCR reacted to and assigned to either a CD4 or a CD8 class. Log10-transformed breadth and depth values were compared by one-way ANOVA with Sidak's multiple comparisons tests. TCRdb provides this immuneACCESS table in a form limited to in-frame rearrangements. Some clones are lacking; in checked studies, under half of them reflect an unresolved V gene, and why the rest are absent is not known. The V and J calls and clone size come from that table; D and trimming were worked out from the DNA. This sample has 120,000 to 150,000 clones in its table, and approximately 86% of those were observed once. 5.1% of the sample is in the top ten clones.

These data originate in a study of T cell responses to AZD1222 COVID-19 vaccine (dated by TCRdb to 2020 to 2023). At the level of the whole study: A total of about 240 trial participants underwent TCR sequencing, of whom about 210 received two doses of AZD1222 and around 26 received two doses of the MenACWY control vaccine. Enrollment into the trials was organized by age into subgroups of 18-55, 56-69 and 70-plus years, and those subgroups contained approximately 150, 30 and 60 TCR-sequenced participants, respectively.

Beyond this particular receptor, the publication reports: Spike-specific TCR breadth and depth rose significantly after two AZD1222 doses compared with day 0 and with MenACWY recipients. Conclusions about previously exposed vaccinees are limited, since just 5 or 6 AZD1222 recipients were seropositive for SARS-CoV-2 at baseline. No day 14 peak-response samples were available, so repertoires were characterized only after the peak T cell response. Participants were mostly white British and included more females than males, and it was suggested by the authors that clonal diversity may have been underestimated. Vaccine-associated CD4 TCRs spanned the whole spike protein, with dominant responses in regions 160-218 and 743-854. Reportedly, close to half of the unique spike-specific TCRs recognized epitopes lying outside the regions that are mutated in the B.1.351 and B.1.1.7 variants. The 56-69-year group was small, and its depth increase did not reach significance, likely because of low power.

This sample's time point label indicates: about 28 days (+/-7) after the second vaccine dose. AZD1222 recipients with second doses at about 4 weeks or about 12 weeks were pooled, because spike-specific TCR depth and breadth did not differ between schedules. Samples from vaccinated people were obtained from the UK trials COV001 and COV002, which included a single-blind randomized controlled phase 2/3 trial of AZD1222 (ChAdOx1 nCoV-19) in healthy adults. For TCRbeta chain sequencing, PBMC samples from trial participants were taken at day 0 and at day 28 after the second dose. The receptor's source is an adult who received the AZD1222 COVID-19 vaccine. The rearranged segments are TRBV27 and TRBJ2-3, with 8 central nucleotides matching TRBD1. The material was peripheral blood, obtained 28 days after the second AZD1222 dose. CDR3 reads: CASSLGATGVNTDTQYF. DNA sequence: TGTGCCAGCAGTTTAGGGGCGACAGGGGTAAACACAGATACGCAGTATTTT.